One and the same sample provided the 5 T cell receptor delta chains below, sequenced in a study of Vδ1+ human thymocytes. These receptors' antigens are unknown. The template was reverse-transcribed extracted RNA. The CDR3 regions were amplified by multiplex PCR from V-gene primers to a constant-region primer. TCRdb re-analyzed the multiplex PCR reads via CATT. Of over 45,000 delta-chain clones in the sample, about 15% were seen once. Broader study findings: In the thymus, TRG and TRD repertoires looked highly polyclonal with Gaussian CDR3 lengths.

The sequenced sample was Vdelta1+ gamma-delta thymocytes from the thymus. Subset noted: FACS-sorted CD3+ TCRalphabeta- TCRVdelta1+ TCRVdelta2- thymocytes. Source of these receptors: a girl in the first two years of life who had congenital heart surgery.

The genes are TRDV1 and TRDJ1; the D gene could be TRDD2 or TRDD3 (5 bases each). Per the germline V gene, CDR1 is TSWWSYY and CDR2 is QGS. Trimming took off 5 bases at V and 0 bases at J, with 16 bases between the two ends. The CDR3 runs to 16 residues. The CDR3 here is CALGPFWDSYTDKLIF. CDR3 in DNA: TGTGCTCTTGGGCCCTTTTGGGATTCCTACACCGATAAACTCATCTTT.

The chain has TRDV1 and TRDJ1; 11 nucleotides match TRDD3. The CDR3 runs 23 residues. V shed 0 bases and J 0 bases; nucleotides not matched to a gene: 21. Germline CDR1 is TSWWSYY and CDR2 is QGS. The CDR3 region has the DNA TGTGCTCTTGGGGAACTAGGCGGTCCGATGGGGGATACGCCAATGAGATACACCGATAAACTCATCTTT. Protein sequence: CALGELGGPMGDTPMRYTDKLIF.

This clone was seen a handful of times. The chain joins TRDV1 to TRDJ1; D is unclear. Germline CDR1 reads TSWWSYY; CDR2 reads QGS. This CDR3 comprises 18 residues. The germline V and J ends were trimmed by 0 bases and 0 bases, with 17 bases remaining between them. CDR3 in amino acids: CALGELSDCLQYTDKLIF. CDR3 bases: TGTGCTCTTGGGGAACTCTCCGATTGTCTGCAGTACACCGATAAACTCATCTTT.

This clone turned up a few times. The rearrangement joins TRDV1 to TRDJ1; 12 bases line up with TRDD3. CDR3 size: 23 residues. V was pared by 2 bases and J by 1 base, with 23 bases of the junction left unmatched. CDR1 TSWWSYY and CDR2 QGS come from the germline V gene. The CDR3 protein is CALGESQILPYWGIQGCTDKLIF. In DNA form, the CDR3 reads TGTGCTCTTGGGGAATCACAAATCCTCCCGTACTGGGGGATACAAGGGTGCACCGATAAACTCATCTTT.

The rearrangement uses TRDV1 and TRDJ1, with 9 nucleotides matching TRDD3. This CDR3 spans 26 amino acids. V lost 3 bases to trimming and J lost 0 bases; unmatched junction nucleotides: 35. In germline, CDR1 is TSWWSYY, CDR2 QGS. The CDR3 protein is CALGERALALFLFRTGGTKYTDKLIF. Written as DNA, the CDR3 is TGTGCTCTTGGGGAGCGAGCACTAGCCCTCTTCCTATTCCGTACTGGGGGAACAAAATACACCGATAAACTCATCTTT.